The source of this T cell receptor (beta chain) is a study of T cells in Graves' hyperthyroidism and ophthalmopathy. In the study overall: Peripheral blood collection took place at initial diagnosis, before any treatment.

Study-wide results and limits: A model using 13 V-J features told ophthalmopathy apart from stable hyperthyroidism.

Germline CDR1 and CDR2: MNHEY and SMNVEV (reference sequence). Trimming cost V 2 bases and J 2 bases; bases outside gene matches: 4. The CDR3 totals 15 residues. A patient was excluded if there was uncontrolled infection, other autoimmune disease, pregnancy or lactation. Thyroid ultrasound, orbital computed tomography, clinical symptoms, and serum thyroxine and TRAb underpinned diagnoses. Notes on this clonotype: Antigen specificity is unknown.

Authors of the study amplified TCR beta CDR3 regions from RNA transcripts. The HTBI primer set was used in a first-round RT-PCR of the TCR CDR3. In TCRdb, the multiplex PCR reads were re-called with MiXCR into one record per CDR3 protein. This table holds about 350,000 distinct CDR3 sequences, 11% to 15% found once. Sequencing was performed on blood. The receptor was isolated from a woman in her 30s with Graves' hyperthyroidism. The chain has TRBV27 and TRBJ2-7, with 9 bases identical to TRBD1. Here the CDR3 reads CASSLVGQGTYEQYF. For the CDR3, the DNA is TGTGCCAGCAGTTTAGTGGGACAGGGTACCTACGAGCAGTACTTC.